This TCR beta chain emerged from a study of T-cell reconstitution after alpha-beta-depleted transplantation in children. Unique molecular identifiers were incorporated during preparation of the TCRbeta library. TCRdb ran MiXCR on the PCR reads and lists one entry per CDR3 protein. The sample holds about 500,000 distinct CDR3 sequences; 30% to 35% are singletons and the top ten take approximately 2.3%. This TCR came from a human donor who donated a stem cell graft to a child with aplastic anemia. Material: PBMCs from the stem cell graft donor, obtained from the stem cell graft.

The chain's CDR3 is CATRGAGQPQHF. CDR3 nucleotide sequence: TGTGCGACCAGGGGGGCAGGACAGCCCCAGCATTTT. This chain links TRBV6-2 or TRBV6-3 with TRBJ1-5; TRBD1 matches at 7 bases. The V gene's germline CDR1 is MNHEY and CDR2 SVGEGT. This CDR3 has 12 amino acids.